The 27 T cell receptor beta chains below were found in one sample sequenced in a study of OX40 agonist ivuxolimab in advanced cancers. Sequencing was performed with immunoSEQ multiplex PCR; in TCRdb, only in-frame clones are kept and a portion is missing. The sample records roughly 150,000 clones, 90% to 95% being singletons. Source: CD4+ or CD8+ T cells sorted from blood, taken in a trial of the OX40 agonist ivuxolimab. These receptors were obtained from an adult with an advanced solid tumor such as melanoma, head and neck, liver or kidney cancer.

The rearrangement links TRBV7-6 to TRBJ2-2; D may match TRBD1 or TRBD2 (7 bases each). The germline V gene encodes CDR1 SGHVS and CDR2 FNYEAQ. Between the trimmed V and J ends, which lost 1 base and 4 bases, there was a span of 13 bases. The CDR3 sequence is 16 residues long. The CDR3 DNA sequence: TGTGCCAGCAGCTTAGGACAGGGAGGGAGCACCGGGGAGCTGTTTTTT. Its translation is CASSLGQGGSTGELFF.

The V call is TRBV18, the J call TRBJ2-7; D ambiguous. V lost 6 bases and J lost 3, with 12 bases in between. The CDR3 extends over 13 amino acids. Germline CDR1 KGHSH, CDR2 LQKENI. CDR3 residues: CASSDAVSYEQYF. Written as DNA, the CDR3 is TGTGCCAGCTCGGACGCAGTAAGCTACGAGCAGTACTTC.

J is TRBJ1-1 and V is TRBV28; D not certain. The CDR3 consists of 13 residues. V gave up 2 bases and J gave up 8 bases, with 12 bases separating them. Germline V gene data show CDR1 as MDHEN and CDR2 as SYDVKM. CDR3 sequence (DNA): TGTGCCAGCAGTTTAGCCGGGATGTCAGAAGCTTTCTTT. This codes for CASSLAGMSEAFF.

The chain is built from TRBV15 and TRBJ1-1; 11 bases match TRBD1. Germline-derived CDR1 and CDR2 are LNHNV and YYDKDF (reference sequence). Trimming took 8 bases from V and 5 from J; bases not matched to a gene: 7. The CDR3 covers 14 residues. The CDR3 loop reads CATRTGGERTEAFF. The CDR3 DNA sequence: TGTGCCACCCGGACAGGGGGCGAGAGGACTGAAGCTTTCTTT.

The rearrangement uses TRBV19 and TRBJ1-2; TRBD1 aligns across 8 bases. After removal of 8 bases from V and 6 bases from J, the junction contained 5 bases not matched to a gene. CDR1 LNHDA and CDR2 SQIVND come from the germline V gene (reference sequence). The CDR3 is 12 residues long. The CDR3 loop is CASERDRNGYTF. The CDR3 coding sequence is TGTGCCAGTGAGAGGGACAGGAATGGCTACACCTTC.

Of note for this clone: Its ends do not fully match the called genes, so a read error is possible. The sample carries other DNA sequences with the same CDR3. This chain connects TRBV28 to TRBJ1-5; D is uncertain. The germline gives CDR1 MDHEN, CDR2 SYDVKM. The CDR3 spans 12 residues. CDR3 amino acids: CASSQTPSPQHF. DNA for the CDR3: TGTGCTAGCAGCCAAACCCCCTCCCCCCAGCATTTT. Full variable domain (rest looked up from reference TRBV28 and TRBJ1-5): DVKVTQSSRYLVKRTGEKVFLECVQDMDHENMFWYRQDPGLGLRLIYFSYDVKMKEKGDIPEGYSVSREKKERFSLILESASTNQTSMYLCASSQTPSPQHFGDGTRLSIL.

The chain has TRBV5-6 and TRBJ2-3; 12 bases are a match to TRBD2. V was clipped by 2 bases and J by 2 bases; unmatched bases: 6. The length of the CDR3 is 17 residues. CDR1 is SGHDT and CDR2 is YYEEEE in the germline V gene. Here the CDR3 reads CASSFRPSGGVTDTQYF. The CDR3 DNA is TGTGCCAGCAGCTTCCGTCCTAGCGGGGGGGTCACAGATACGCAGTATTTT.

The rearrangement uses TRBV7-2 and TRBJ1-5, with 9 bases that match TRBD1. The CDR3 sequence is 14 residues long. From germline, CDR1 is SGHTA and CDR2 FQGNSA. V lost 4 bases, J lost 6 bases, and 4 bases stayed unmatched. As DNA, the CDR3 is TGTGCCAGCAGCTCCACAGGGGGCACTCAGCCCCAGCATTTT. Translating gives CASSSTGGTQPQHF. The full variable domain, completed using reference TRBV7-2 and TRBJ1-5, is GAGVSQSPSNKVTEKGKDVELRCDPISGHTALYWYRQSLGQGLEFLIYFQGNSAPDKSGLPSDRFSAERTGGSVSTLTIQRTQQEDSAVYLCASSSTGGTQPQHFGDGTRLSIL.

The gene calls are TRBV29-1 and TRBJ2-7; D may be TRBD1 (6 bases). Germline V gene sequence: CDR1 SQVTM, CDR2 ANQGSEA. V dropped 7 bases and J dropped 3 bases, with 19 bases sitting between them. There are 14 residues in the CDR3. CDR3 coding DNA: TGCAGCGCGGGACGGTACAGGGAAGTCTACGAGCAGTACTTC. Encoded protein: CSAGRYREVYEQYF.

V gene TRBV5-1 combines with J gene TRBJ1-2; the D is unclear. The germline V and J ends were trimmed by 5 bases and 4 bases, with 18 bases remaining between them. There are 15 residues in the CDR3. Germline V lookup: CDR1 SGHRS, CDR2 YFSETQ. Written as DNA, the CDR3 is TGCGCCAGCAGACCTACCACCGAGCCCAGCTATGGCTACACCTTC. The encoded protein is CASRPTTEPSYGYTF.

The count of this clone is one. The rearrangement uses TRBV28 and TRBJ2-7; D might be TRBD2 (6 bases). Germline-derived CDR1 and CDR2 are MDHEN and SYDVKM. The CDR3 has 15 residues. V was pared by 8 bases and J by 0 bases, with 17 bases between. CDR3 residues: CASESGGTRSYEQYF. In DNA form, the CDR3 reads TGTGCCAGCGAATCGGGCGGGACCCGCTCCTACGAGCAGTACTTC.

The genes are TRBV7-2 and TRBJ2-7, with 9 positions matching TRBD2. CDR1 is SGHTA, CDR2 FQGNSA, per germline. The CDR3 is made up of 14 amino acids. The V and J ends lost 6 bases and 2 bases, in that order; junction bases with no gene match: 5. The CDR3, as DNA: TGTGCCAGCAGTTACAGCGGGGGGCCCTACGAGCAGTACTTC. It yields the protein CASSYSGGPYEQYF.

The chain employs TRBV30 and TRBJ2-4; D perhaps matches TRBD1 (5 bases). Germline CDR1 reads GTSNPN; CDR2 reads SVGIG (reference sequence). The V gene lost 0 bases and the J gene lost 6 bases, with 12 bases spanning the gap. There are 14 residues in the CDR3. CDR3 in amino acids: CAWSVWGIGNIQYF. The CDR3 region has the DNA TGTGCCTGGAGTGTATGGGGCATTGGAAACATTCAGTACTTC.

This clone was seen only a few times. The CDR3 sequence is CASSVVGNEAFF. The CDR3 DNA follows: TGTGCCAGCAGCGTAGTTGGGAACGAAGCTTTCTTT. The chain joins TRBV9 to TRBJ1-1; no reliable D call. CDR3 size: 12 residues. V lost 0 bases and J 8 bases, leaving 8 bases between the germline ends. From germline, CDR1 is SGDLS and CDR2 YYNGEE.

V gene TRBV7-2 combines with J gene TRBJ1-5, with D possibly being TRBD1 (5 bases). The CDR3 consists of 14 residues. CDR1 and CDR2 from the germline V gene are SGHTA and FQGNSA. Trimming cost V 4 bases and J 7 bases, with 14 bases left between them. The CDR3 sequence is CASSSYGAWQPQHF. The CDR3 nucleotides are TGTGCCAGCAGCTCATATGGGGCCTGGCAGCCCCAGCATTTT.

The CDR3 reads CASSRDTSGGGADTQYF. As DNA, the CDR3 is TGTGCCAGCAGTCGAGATACTAGCGGGGGAGGGGCAGATACGCAGTATTTT. The rearrangement joins TRBV27 to TRBJ2-3; 11 bases are shared with TRBD2. The CDR3 extends over 17 amino acids. The germline V gene has CDR1 MNHEY and CDR2 SMNVEV (reference sequence). The V gene end was trimmed by 5 bases and the J gene end by 4 bases; junction bases not matched to a gene: 11.

CDR3 in DNA: TGCGCCAGCAGCCAAGATAGCGGGGTACTCGGCAATCAGCCCCAGCATTTT. Residues: CASSQDSGVLGNQPQHF. The V gene is TRBV4-1, the J gene TRBJ1-5; no clear D. The V end was cut by 0 bases, the J end by 2 bases, with 14 bases between. CDR3 length: 17 residues. The V gene's germline CDR1 is MGHRA and CDR2 YSYEKL.

This chain connects TRBV11-2 to TRBJ2-3; TRBD1 might be the D (6 bases). V was pared by 5 bases and J by 6 bases, with 18 bases between. This CDR3 spans 15 amino acids. The V gene's germline CDR1 is SGHAT and CDR2 FQNNGV. CDR3 loop: CASSPDRSRTDTQYF. CDR3 DNA sequence: TGTGCCAGCAGCCCGGACAGAAGTAGGACGGATACGCAGTATTTT.

The chain joins TRBV7-2 to TRBJ2-5; D gene uncertain. The CDR3 is made up of 14 amino acids. Per germline, CDR1 SGHTA and CDR2 FQGNSA. The germline V and J ends were trimmed by 3 bases and 1 base, with 9 bases remaining between them. CDR3 DNA: TGTGCCAGCAGCTTCCGAAGCCGCCAAGAGACCCAGTACTTC. This codes for CASSFRSRQETQYF. Variable domain in full (rest from reference TRBV7-2 and TRBJ2-5): GAGVSQSPSNKVTEKGKDVELRCDPISGHTALYWYRQSLGQGLEFLIYFQGNSAPDKSGLPSDRFSAERTGGSVSTLTIQRTQQEDSAVYLCASSFRSRQETQYFGPGTRLLVL.

This sequence joins TRBV15 and TRBJ1-5; D not resolved. This CDR3 comprises 13 residues. Germline V gives CDR1 LNHNV, CDR2 YYDKDF (reference sequence). V lost 3 bases and J lost 1, with 4 bases in between. The CDR3 spells CATSRTSNQPQHF. CDR3 DNA: TGTGCCACCAGCAGGACGAGCAATCAGCCCCAGCATTTT.

The chain is built from TRBV7-2 and TRBJ1-5, with TRBD1 identical over 7 bases. The CDR3 contains 16 residues. Germline trimming cut 5 bases from V and 1 base from J; bases unmatched to any gene: 8. Germline values: CDR1 SGHTA, CDR2 FQGNSA. The CDR3 spells CASSPLKTGSNQPQHF. The CDR3 bases are TGTGCCAGCAGCCCTCTCAAGACAGGGAGCAATCAGCCCCAGCATTTT. Full variable domain (missing parts from reference TRBV7-2 and TRBJ1-5): GAGVSQSPSNKVTEKGKDVELRCDPISGHTALYWYRQSLGQGLEFLIYFQGNSAPDKSGLPSDRFSAERTGGSVSTLTIQRTQQEDSAVYLCASSPLKTGSNQPQHFGDGTRLSIL.

V and J are TRBV10-3 and TRBJ2-3, with D possibly TRBD1 on 6 matching bases. V dropped 4 bases and J dropped 5 bases, with 13 bases sitting between them. This CDR3 is 14 amino acids long. CDR1 is ENHRY and CDR2 is SYGVKD in the germline V gene. The CDR3 is CAISAQGRGDTQYF. Written as DNA, the CDR3 is TGTGCCATCAGTGCACAGGGTAGGGGAGATACGCAGTATTTT.

This rearrangement joins TRBV7-2 to TRBJ2-1; weak D call: TRBD2 (6 bases). The CDR3 has 12 residues. V was trimmed by 8 bases and J by 9 bases, leaving 14 bases between them. CDR1 is SGHTA and CDR2 is FQGNSA in the germline V gene. The CDR3 DNA is TGTGCCAGCTCGAGGAGGGGTTTTGAGCAGTTCTTC. It codes for CASSRRGFEQFF.

V usage is TRBV11-2 and J usage is TRBJ2-7; D is unclear. From germline, CDR1 is SGHAT and CDR2 FQNNGV. Trimming pared 1 base from V and 6 bases from J, leaving 19 bases between. The CDR3 length is 16 residues. CDR3 in DNA: TGTGCCAGCAGCTTAGTCCGGGCCCGCGGTTCCCGCGAGCAGTACTTC. This codes for CASSLVRARGSREQYF.

CDR3 sequence: CASSQGGSGGSYEQYF. The DNA for the CDR3 is TGTGCCAGCAGCCAGGGCGGTAGCGGGGGGTCCTACGAGCAGTACTTC. V usage is TRBV5-4 and J usage is TRBJ2-7; the match to TRBD2 covers 10 bases. The CDR3 extends over 16 amino acids. Germline CDR1 and CDR2: SGHNT and YYREEE (reference sequence). The V gene end was trimmed by 4 bases and the J gene end by 1 base; junction bases not matched to a gene: 8.

The chain couples TRBV19 to TRBJ1-1; no firm D call. Trimming pared 7 bases from V and 7 bases from J, leaving 16 bases between. The CDR3 sequence is 13 residues long. Germline assignment: CDR1 LNHDA and CDR2 SQIVND (reference sequence). The CDR3, as DNA: TGTGCCAGTAAAGGGCCCTCCCAGGTTGAAGCTTTCTTT. Translating it yields CASKGPSQVEAFF.

Concerning this clone itself: The sample has other DNA sequences that encode this CDR3 too. J is TRBJ2-1 and V is TRBV27; 12 bases are a match to TRBD2. V shed 5 bases, J shed 7 bases, and the junction held 3 bases outside the gene matches. This CDR3 region has 14 residues. Germline V CDR1 and CDR2: MNHEY, SMNVEV (reference sequence). CDR3 residues: CASSIGLAGNEQFF. DNA for the CDR3: TGTGCCAGCAGTATCGGACTAGCGGGAAATGAGCAGTTCTTC.